This T cell receptor beta chain emerged from a study of response to subunit inactivated influenza vaccine. This clonotype occurred a few times. Each CDR3 protein is one row after TCRdb ran MiXCR on the RT-PCR reads. The sample carries hundreds of thousands of distinct CDR3 sequences, more than 15% recorded once. CDR1 is GTSNPN and CDR2 is SVGIG in the germline V gene (reference sequence). This CDR3 has 14 amino acids. The germline V and J ends were trimmed by 0 bases and 0 bases, with 9 bases remaining between them. The V and J genes are TRBV30 and TRBJ2-7; no firm D call. This clonotype originated in a man in his forties or fifties who received an inactivated influenza vaccine. This specimen consisted of PBMCs from blood, obtained less than 13 days after vaccination. CDR3 nucleotides: TGTGCCTGGAGTGTACATCCTAGCTCCTACGAGCAGTACTTC. Its protein is CAWSVHPSSYEQYF.